This TCR beta chain was identified in a study of metastatic and nonmetastatic thyroid tumors. The V and J ends lost 5 bases and 1 base, in that order; junction bases with no gene match: 7. The CDR3 runs 15 residues. CDR1 SEHNR and CDR2 FQNEAQ come from the germline V gene (reference sequence). This clone has more than one count but fewer than ten. Its antigen is not identified. Points from the study as a whole: Patients with malignant thyroid tumors reportedly had significantly higher TCR beta diversity than those with benign nodules, in blood and tumor.

Thyroid surgery took place with no prior treatment in any patient. In the authors' methods: Construction of a distant-metastasis classifier for papillary thyroid cancer relied on CDR3 differences across clinicopathological groups. TCRdb reanalyzed the PCR reads via MiXCR. The V and J calls follow TCRdb's processing rather than the paper's. This sample has 20,000 or so clones; under 35% occur once, and the top ten carry roughly 6.4%. V gene TRBV7-9 combines with J gene TRBJ1-1, with 7 bases matching TRBD1. The source is a female donor with papillary thyroid cancer or a benign thyroid nodule (not recorded which). Some clones in this sample may be carry-over from other donors' samples. Input material: blood. The CDR3 spells CASSPPTGSNTEAFF. CDR3 nucleotide sequence: TGTGCCAGCAGCCCTCCGACAGGGTCGAACACTGAAGCTTTCTTT.